Listed below are T cell receptor beta chains from one sample, sequenced in a study of siplizumab effects on memory and regulatory T cells. Clones were sequenced by immunoSEQ multiplex PCR, and TCRdb holds only the in-frame ones, with some missing. The sample records around 82,000 clones, just over 90% being singletons. What was sequenced was CD8+ T cells sorted from blood. The receptors were gathered from a human donor in good health. Each CDR3 is given with its conserved first and last residue. A D gene is named only where the DNA matches it firmly. The size field is filled for only some rows; it gives once, few, many or a size class.

v_gene: TRBV6-5; j_gene: TRBJ1-6; d_gene: NA; abundance: NA; CDR3nt: TGTGCCAGCAGTTACGGGGTCCGGGTTGGTTCACCCCTCCACTTT; CDR3aa: CASSYGVRVGSPLHF
v_gene: TRBV4-3; j_gene: TRBJ1-1; d_gene: NA; abundance: NA; CDR3nt: TGCGCCAGCAGCCAAGATAGGGATGGCACTGAAGCTTTCTTT; CDR3aa: CASSQDRDGTEAFF
v_gene: TRBV5-1; j_gene: TRBJ1-1; d_gene: NA; abundance: NA; CDR3nt: TGCGCCAGCAGCTTGGGCAGCCCAGAGAGGGCTTTCTTT; CDR3aa: CASSLGSPERAFF
v_gene: TRBV4-2; j_gene: TRBJ2-1; d_gene: NA; abundance: NA; CDR3nt: TGTGCCAGCAGCCAAGAATCAGGGACAACCTACAATGAGCAGTTCTTC; CDR3aa: CASSQESGTTYNEQFF
v_gene: TRBV10-1; j_gene: TRBJ1-2; d_gene: NA; abundance: NA; CDR3nt: TGCGCCAGGAAAACCACAGGCGACTATGGCTACACCTTC; CDR3aa: CARKTTGDYGYTF
v_gene: TRBV4-1; j_gene: TRBJ2-3; d_gene: NA; abundance: once; CDR3nt: TGCGCCAGCAGCCAAGAGCTCCCTGCGCAGTATTTT; CDR3aa: CASSQELPAQYF
v_gene: TRBV6-1; j_gene: TRBJ1-2; d_gene: NA; abundance: once; CDR3nt: TGTGCCAGCAGTGAATTAACAGGCAACTATGGCTACACCTTC; CDR3aa: CASSELTGNYGYTF
v_gene: TRBV10-2; j_gene: TRBJ2-1; d_gene: TRBD2; abundance: NA; CDR3nt: TGCGCCAGCAGTGCGACTAGCGGCACCTACAATGAGCAGTTCTTC; CDR3aa: CASSATSGTYNEQFF
v_gene: TRBV5-4; j_gene: TRBJ1-2; d_gene: NA; abundance: few; CDR3nt: TGTGCCAGCAGCTTGTCGACGGACTATGGCTACACCTTC; CDR3aa: CASSLSTDYGYTF
v_gene: TRBV10-3; j_gene: TRBJ1-4; d_gene: TRBD1; abundance: NA; CDR3nt: TGTGCCATCGCTGAGGAGGAGACAGGGGATGAAAAACTGTTTTTT; CDR3aa: CAIAEEETGDEKLFF
v_gene: TRBV9; j_gene: TRBJ2-3; d_gene: NA; abundance: NA; CDR3nt: TGTGCCAGCAGCGTAGTAGGACACACAGATACGCAGTATTTT; CDR3aa: CASSVVGHTDTQYF
v_gene: TRBV19; j_gene: TRBJ2-3; d_gene: TRBD2; abundance: once; CDR3nt: TGTGCCACCTCCTCGGGAGGGGCAGATACGCAGTATTTT; CDR3aa: CATSSGGADTQYF
v_gene: TRBV7-3; j_gene: TRBJ1-1; d_gene: NA; abundance: NA; CDR3nt: TGTGCCAGCAGCTCGACTCCTGGGGGGACTGAAGCTTTCTTT; CDR3aa: CASSSTPGGTEAFF
v_gene: TRBV4-1; j_gene: TRBJ1-6; d_gene: NA; abundance: NA; CDR3nt: TGCGCCAGCAGCCAGGAGAATAATTCACCCCTCCACTTT; CDR3aa: CASSQENNSPLHF
v_gene: TRBV5-6; j_gene: TRBJ2-7; d_gene: NA; abundance: NA; CDR3nt: TGTGCCAGCAGCCCCGGGACTCCTGACTACGAGCAGTACTTC; CDR3aa: CASSPGTPDYEQYF
v_gene: TRBV18; j_gene: TRBJ2-1; d_gene: TRBD1; abundance: NA; CDR3nt: TGTGCCAGCTCACCATTGAACAGGGGGCCAAACAATGAGCAGTTCTTC; CDR3aa: CASSPLNRGPNNEQFF
v_gene: TRBV4-2; j_gene: TRBJ2-1; d_gene: TRBD2; abundance: NA; CDR3nt: TGTGCCAGCAGCCATCCGGGACTAACCTACAATGAGCAGTTCTTC; CDR3aa: CASSHPGLTYNEQFF
v_gene: TRBV10-2; j_gene: TRBJ1-3; d_gene: NA; abundance: NA; CDR3nt: TGCGCCAGCAGTGAGTCTTTTAGGGCTAACACCATATATTTT; CDR3aa: CASSESFRANTIYF
v_gene: TRBV29-1; j_gene: TRBJ1-2; d_gene: NA; abundance: NA; CDR3nt: TGCAGCGTCAGCCCAGGGAGTAACTATGGCTACACCTTC; CDR3aa: CSVSPGSNYGYTF
v_gene: TRBV27; j_gene: TRBJ2-7; d_gene: NA; abundance: NA; CDR3nt: TGTGCCAGCAGTTTGCAGGGAGCCTCCTACGAGCAGTACTTC; CDR3aa: CASSLQGASYEQYF
v_gene: TRBV29-1; j_gene: TRBJ2-5; d_gene: TRBD2; abundance: once; CDR3nt: TGCAGCGTCCCCGGGACTAGCGGGGGCAAAGAGACCCAGTACTTC; CDR3aa: CSVPGTSGGKETQYF
v_gene: TRBV4-2; j_gene: TRBJ1-1; d_gene: NA; abundance: NA; CDR3nt: TGTGCCAGCAGCCAAGGGGCTGAAGCTTTCTTT; CDR3aa: CASSQGAEAFF
v_gene: TRBV11-2; j_gene: TRBJ2-7; d_gene: TRBD2; abundance: NA; CDR3nt: TGTGCCAGCAGCTCTCGACTAGCGGGGGGGATCTACGAGCAGTACTTC; CDR3aa: CASSSRLAGGIYEQYF
v_gene: TRBV27; j_gene: TRBJ2-3; d_gene: NA; abundance: NA; CDR3nt: NA; CDR3aa: CASSLSLRETQYF
v_gene: TRBV29-1; j_gene: TRBJ2-3; d_gene: TRBD2; abundance: NA; CDR3nt: TGCAGCGTTGGAGCGGTCATGGCGGGGGATACAGATACGCAGTATTTT; CDR3aa: CSVGAVMAGDTDTQYF
v_gene: TRBV19; j_gene: TRBJ2-7; d_gene: NA; abundance: NA; CDR3nt: TGTGCCAGTAGTCCTGGGGGGCCCTCCTACGAGCAGTACTTC; CDR3aa: CASSPGGPSYEQYF
v_gene: TRBV4-3; j_gene: TRBJ1-3; d_gene: NA; abundance: once; CDR3nt: TGCGCCAGCAGCCAAGGGTCTTCAGGCGCCTCTGGAAACACCATATATTTT; CDR3aa: CASSQGSSGASGNTIYF
v_gene: TRBV7-9; j_gene: TRBJ2-3; d_gene: NA; abundance: NA; CDR3nt: TGTGCCAACAGCCTCCAGGGGGGCCCCGATACGCAGTATTTT; CDR3aa: CANSLQGGPDTQYF
v_gene: TRBV21-1; j_gene: TRBJ2-2; d_gene: NA; abundance: NA; CDR3nt: TGTGCCAGCGGGACAGGGTCGTTCACCGGGGAGCTGTTTTTT; CDR3aa: CASGTGSFTGELFF
v_gene: TRBV2; j_gene: TRBJ2-5; d_gene: NA; abundance: NA; CDR3nt: TGTGCCAGGAGGACCATATTAGAAGAGACCCAGTACTTC; CDR3aa: CARRTILEETQYF
v_gene: TRBV9; j_gene: TRBJ2-3; d_gene: NA; abundance: NA; CDR3nt: TGTGCCAGCAGCGCAGGATGGGTGGATACGCAGTATTTT; CDR3aa: CASSAGWVDTQYF
v_gene: TRBV6-4; j_gene: TRBJ1-2; d_gene: NA; abundance: NA; CDR3nt: TGTGCCAGCAGTGAATTCGGGGGGAACTATGGCTACACCTTC; CDR3aa: CASSEFGGNYGYTF
v_gene: TRBV6-4; j_gene: TRBJ2-3; d_gene: TRBD2; abundance: NA; CDR3nt: TGTGCCAGCAGTGAGGTTGGGGAGGGGAGCACAGATACGCAGTATTTT; CDR3aa: CASSEVGEGSTDTQYF
v_gene: TRBV4-2; j_gene: TRBJ2-1; d_gene: NA; abundance: NA; CDR3nt: TGTGCCAGCGGGTTCTCGGGGGAAAATGAGCAGTTCTTC; CDR3aa: CASGFSGENEQFF
v_gene: TRBV27; j_gene: TRBJ1-2; d_gene: NA; abundance: NA; CDR3nt: TGTGCCAGCAGTTTATTCGGGGACCCGAACTATGGCTACACCTTC; CDR3aa: CASSLFGDPNYGYTF
v_gene: TRBV9; j_gene: TRBJ2-7; d_gene: NA; abundance: NA; CDR3nt: TGTGCCAGCAGCGTAGGCAATGCCTACGAGCAGTACTTC; CDR3aa: CASSVGNAYEQYF
v_gene: TRBV7-6; j_gene: TRBJ1-4; d_gene: NA; abundance: NA; CDR3nt: TGTGCCAGCAGCTTATCAGGGGAGTGGGGTGAAAAACTGTTTTTT; CDR3aa: CASSLSGEWGEKLFF
v_gene: TRBV15; j_gene: TRBJ2-6; d_gene: NA; abundance: NA; CDR3nt: TGTGCCACCAGAACAAGGGACTCTGGGGCCAACGTCCTGACTTTC; CDR3aa: CATRTRDSGANVLTF
v_gene: TRBV11-2; j_gene: TRBJ2-4; d_gene: TRBD2; abundance: NA; CDR3nt: TGTGCCAGCAGCGGGTTAGCGGGGAAAAACATTCAGTACTTC; CDR3aa: CASSGLAGKNIQYF
v_gene: TRBV4-3; j_gene: TRBJ2-3; d_gene: NA; abundance: NA; CDR3nt: TGCGCCAGCAGCCAAGATGAGGTCAAAGGGGGAGATACGCAGTATTTT; CDR3aa: CASSQDEVKGGDTQYF
v_gene: TRBV19; j_gene: TRBJ1-1; d_gene: NA; abundance: NA; CDR3nt: TGTGCCAGTAGTCTAGGGGCCACTGAAGCTTTCTTT; CDR3aa: CASSLGATEAFF
v_gene: TRBV10-1; j_gene: TRBJ2-5; d_gene: TRBD2; abundance: NA; CDR3nt: TGCGCCAGCAGTGCTGGGGAGGGAGAGGGCCAAGAGACCCAGTACTTC; CDR3aa: CASSAGEGEGQETQYF
v_gene: TRBV28; j_gene: TRBJ2-3; d_gene: TRBD2; abundance: NA; CDR3nt: TGTGCCAGCAGTTTACGCGGGGGGGCAACAGATACGCAGTATTTT; CDR3aa: CASSLRGGATDTQYF
v_gene: TRBV4-1; j_gene: TRBJ1-2; d_gene: NA; abundance: NA; CDR3nt: TGCGCCAGCAGCCAGTCGACGGCCTCGGGCTACACCTTC; CDR3aa: CASSQSTASGYTF
v_gene: TRBV4-1; j_gene: TRBJ2-5; d_gene: NA; abundance: NA; CDR3nt: TGCGCCAGCAGCCAAGATCAGGCAGGGGCGGTTTCGGAGACCCAGTACTTC; CDR3aa: CASSQDQAGAVSETQYF
v_gene: TRBV30; j_gene: TRBJ2-1; d_gene: TRBD2; abundance: NA; CDR3nt: TGTGCCTGGAGTGTCTCGGGGGGATATTCCTACAATGAGCAGTTCTTC; CDR3aa: CAWSVSGGYSYNEQFF
v_gene: TRBV28; j_gene: TRBJ1-1; d_gene: NA; abundance: once; CDR3nt: TGTGCCAGCAGTTTTGGGGCGATGAACACTGAAGCTTTCTTT; CDR3aa: CASSFGAMNTEAFF
v_gene: TRBV9; j_gene: TRBJ2-5; d_gene: NA; abundance: NA; CDR3nt: TGTGCCAGCAACCCGGGGACCTACCAAGAGACCCAGTACTTC; CDR3aa: CASNPGTYQETQYF
v_gene: TRBV6-5; j_gene: TRBJ1-1; d_gene: TRBD1; abundance: NA; CDR3nt: TGTGCCAGCACCATAGACAGGGGCGCTGAAGCTTTCTTT; CDR3aa: CASTIDRGAEAFF
v_gene: TRBV6-1; j_gene: TRBJ2-7; d_gene: NA; abundance: NA; CDR3nt: TGTGCCAGCAGTGCTGGGACGGGATACGAGCAGTACTTC; CDR3aa: CASSAGTGYEQYF
v_gene: TRBV10-3; j_gene: TRBJ2-1; d_gene: NA; abundance: NA; CDR3nt: TGTGCCATCAGGGAGAGGAATGAGCAGTTCTTC; CDR3aa: CAIRERNEQFF